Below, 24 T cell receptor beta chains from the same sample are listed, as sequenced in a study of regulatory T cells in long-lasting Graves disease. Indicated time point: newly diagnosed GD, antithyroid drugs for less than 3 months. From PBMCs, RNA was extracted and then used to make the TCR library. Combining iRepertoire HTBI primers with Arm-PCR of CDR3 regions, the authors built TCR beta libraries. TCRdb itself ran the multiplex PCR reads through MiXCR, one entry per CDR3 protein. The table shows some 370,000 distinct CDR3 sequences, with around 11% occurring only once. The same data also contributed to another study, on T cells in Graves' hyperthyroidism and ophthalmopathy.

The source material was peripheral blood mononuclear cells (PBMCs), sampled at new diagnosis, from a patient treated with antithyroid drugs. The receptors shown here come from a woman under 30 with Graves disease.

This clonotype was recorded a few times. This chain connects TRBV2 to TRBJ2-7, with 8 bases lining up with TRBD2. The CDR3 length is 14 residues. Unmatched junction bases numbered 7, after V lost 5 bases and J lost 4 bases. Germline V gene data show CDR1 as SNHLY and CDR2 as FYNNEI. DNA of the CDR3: TGTGCCAGCAGTACCGGGACTAGGAGGTACGAGCAGTACTTC. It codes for CASSTGTRRYEQYF.

The CDR3 DNA follows: TGTGCCAGCAGCCGATGGGGAGAACTCTCACCCCTCCACTTT. Protein sequence: CASSRWGELSPLHF. The gene calls are TRBV3-1 and TRBJ1-6; D call uncertain. The CDR3 length is 14 residues. V shed 4 bases and J shed 10 bases, with 14 bases lying between them. From germline, CDR1 is LGHDT and CDR2 YNNKEL (reference sequence).

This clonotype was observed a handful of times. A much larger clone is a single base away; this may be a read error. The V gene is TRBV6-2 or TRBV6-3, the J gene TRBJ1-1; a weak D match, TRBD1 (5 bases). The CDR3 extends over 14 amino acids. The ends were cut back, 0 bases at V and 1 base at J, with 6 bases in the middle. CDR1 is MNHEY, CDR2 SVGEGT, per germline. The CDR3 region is CASSYSGENTEAFF. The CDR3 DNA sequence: TGTGCCAGCAGTTACTCGGGGGAGAACACTGAAGCTTTCTTT.

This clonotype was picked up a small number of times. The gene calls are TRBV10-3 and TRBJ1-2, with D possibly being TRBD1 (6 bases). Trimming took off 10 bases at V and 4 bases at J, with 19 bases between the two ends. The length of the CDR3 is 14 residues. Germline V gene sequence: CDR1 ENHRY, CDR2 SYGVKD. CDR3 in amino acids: CASLGGQSSYGYTF. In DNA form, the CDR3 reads TGTGCCAGCCTAGGGGGACAAAGTTCCTATGGCTACACCTTC.

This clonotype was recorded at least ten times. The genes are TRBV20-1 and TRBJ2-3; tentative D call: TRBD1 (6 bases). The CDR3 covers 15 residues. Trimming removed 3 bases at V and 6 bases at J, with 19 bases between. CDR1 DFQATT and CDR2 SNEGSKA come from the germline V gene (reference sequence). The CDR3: CSARGGRGTADTQYF. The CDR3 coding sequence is TGCAGTGCTAGGGGTGGCAGGGGCACAGCGGATACGCAGTATTTT.

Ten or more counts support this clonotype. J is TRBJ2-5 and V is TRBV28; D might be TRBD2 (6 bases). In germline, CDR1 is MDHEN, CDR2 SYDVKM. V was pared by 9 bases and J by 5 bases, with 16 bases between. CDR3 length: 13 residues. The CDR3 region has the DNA TGTGCCAGTTCGACGGTGGGGAGGGAGACCCAGTACTTC. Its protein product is CASSTVGRETQYF.

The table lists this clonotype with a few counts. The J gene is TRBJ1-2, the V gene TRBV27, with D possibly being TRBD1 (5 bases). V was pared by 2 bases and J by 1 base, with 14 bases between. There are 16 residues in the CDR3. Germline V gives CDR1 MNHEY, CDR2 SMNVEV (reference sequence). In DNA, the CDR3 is TGTGCCAGCAGTTTACGGGTGTCGGGGCGTAACTATGGCTACACCTTC. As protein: CASSLRVSGRNYGYTF.

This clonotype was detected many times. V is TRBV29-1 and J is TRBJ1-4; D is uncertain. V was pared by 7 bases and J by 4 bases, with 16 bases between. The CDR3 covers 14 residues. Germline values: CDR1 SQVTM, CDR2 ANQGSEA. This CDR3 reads CSGRGFGDNEKLFF. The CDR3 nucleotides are TGCAGCGGGCGGGGTTTCGGGGATAATGAAAAACTGTTTTTT.

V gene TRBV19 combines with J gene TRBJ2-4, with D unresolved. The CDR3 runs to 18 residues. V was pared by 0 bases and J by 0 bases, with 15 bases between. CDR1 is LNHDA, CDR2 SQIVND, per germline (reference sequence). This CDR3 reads CASSIDRPGSLAKNIQYF. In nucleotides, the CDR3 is TGTGCCAGTAGTATAGATCGGCCAGGATCTCTAGCCAAAAACATTCAGTACTTC.

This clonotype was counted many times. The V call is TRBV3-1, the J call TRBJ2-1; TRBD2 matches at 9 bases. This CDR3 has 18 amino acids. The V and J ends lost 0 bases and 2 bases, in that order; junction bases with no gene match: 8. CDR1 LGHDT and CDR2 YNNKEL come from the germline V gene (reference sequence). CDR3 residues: CASSQERAAGGTYNEQFF. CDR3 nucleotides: TGTGCCAGCAGCCAAGAAAGGGCAGCGGGGGGTACCTACAATGAGCAGTTCTTC.

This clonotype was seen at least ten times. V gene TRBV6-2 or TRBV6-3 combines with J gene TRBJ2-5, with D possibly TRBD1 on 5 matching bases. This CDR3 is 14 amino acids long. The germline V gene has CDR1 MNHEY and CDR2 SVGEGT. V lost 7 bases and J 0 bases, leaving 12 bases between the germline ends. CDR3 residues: CASNRPPYQETQYF. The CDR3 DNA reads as TGTGCCAGCAACAGGCCCCCTTACCAAGAGACCCAGTACTTC.

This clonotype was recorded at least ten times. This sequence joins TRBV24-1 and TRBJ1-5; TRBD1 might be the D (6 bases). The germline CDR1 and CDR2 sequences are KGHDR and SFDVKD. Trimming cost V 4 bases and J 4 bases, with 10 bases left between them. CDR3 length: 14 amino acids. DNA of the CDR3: TGTGCCACCAGTGACTACAGGGCTAATCAGCCCCAGCATTTT. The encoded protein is CATSDYRANQPQHF.

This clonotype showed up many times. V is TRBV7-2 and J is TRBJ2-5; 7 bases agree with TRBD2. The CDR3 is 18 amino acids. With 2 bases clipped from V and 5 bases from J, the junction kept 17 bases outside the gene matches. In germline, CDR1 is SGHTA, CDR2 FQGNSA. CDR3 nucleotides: TGTGCCAGCAGCTTACAGTCCAGCGGGATCACTTCTGGGGAGACCCAGTACTTC. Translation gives CASSLQSSGITSGETQYF.

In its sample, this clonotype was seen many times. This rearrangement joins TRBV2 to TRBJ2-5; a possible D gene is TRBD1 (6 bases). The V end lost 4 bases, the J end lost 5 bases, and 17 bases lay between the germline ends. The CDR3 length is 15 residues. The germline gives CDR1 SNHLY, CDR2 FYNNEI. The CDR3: CASSVPRQDRETQYF. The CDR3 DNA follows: TGTGCCAGCAGTGTTCCTCGACAGGATCGGGAGACCCAGTACTTC.

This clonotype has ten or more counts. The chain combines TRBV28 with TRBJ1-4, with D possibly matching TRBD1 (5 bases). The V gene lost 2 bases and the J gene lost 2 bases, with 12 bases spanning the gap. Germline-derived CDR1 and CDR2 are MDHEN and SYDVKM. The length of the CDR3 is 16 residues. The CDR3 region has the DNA TGTGCCAGCAGTTTAAAAGGAGGGGTCACTAATGAAAAACTGTTTTTT. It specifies CASSLKGGVTNEKLFF.

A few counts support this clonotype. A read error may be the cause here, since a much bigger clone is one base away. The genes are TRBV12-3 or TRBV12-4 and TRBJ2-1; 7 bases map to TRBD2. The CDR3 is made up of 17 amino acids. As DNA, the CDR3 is TGTGCCAGCAGTCCTCGACTAGCCCCTAGCTCCTACAGTGAGCAGTTCTTC. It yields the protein CASSPRLAPSSYSEQFF.

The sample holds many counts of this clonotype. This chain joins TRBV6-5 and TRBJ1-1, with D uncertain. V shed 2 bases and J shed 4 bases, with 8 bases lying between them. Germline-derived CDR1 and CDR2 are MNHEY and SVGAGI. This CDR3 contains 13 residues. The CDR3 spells CASSYAGPTEAFF. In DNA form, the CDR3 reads TGTGCCAGCAGTTACGCAGGTCCCACTGAAGCTTTCTTT.

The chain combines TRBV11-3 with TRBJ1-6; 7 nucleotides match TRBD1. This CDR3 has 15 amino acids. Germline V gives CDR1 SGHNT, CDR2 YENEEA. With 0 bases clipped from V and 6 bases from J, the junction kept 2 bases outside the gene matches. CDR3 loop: CASSLEGQPNSPLHF. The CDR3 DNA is TGTGCCAGCAGCTTAGAGGGACAGCCTAATTCACCCCTCCACTTT.

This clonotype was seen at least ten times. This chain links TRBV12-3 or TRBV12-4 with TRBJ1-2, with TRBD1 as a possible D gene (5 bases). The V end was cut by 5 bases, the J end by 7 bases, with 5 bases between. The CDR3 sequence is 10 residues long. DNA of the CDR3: TGTGCCAGCAGTAGGGGTGGCTACACCTTC. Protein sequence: CASSRGGYTF.

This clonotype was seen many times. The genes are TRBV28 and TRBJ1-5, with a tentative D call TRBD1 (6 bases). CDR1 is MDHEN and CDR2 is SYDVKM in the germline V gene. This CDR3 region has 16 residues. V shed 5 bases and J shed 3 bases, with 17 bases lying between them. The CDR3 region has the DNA TGTGCCAGCAGTCCCCAAAACAGGGAGACCAATCAGCCCCAGCATTTT. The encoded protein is CASSPQNRETNQPQHF.

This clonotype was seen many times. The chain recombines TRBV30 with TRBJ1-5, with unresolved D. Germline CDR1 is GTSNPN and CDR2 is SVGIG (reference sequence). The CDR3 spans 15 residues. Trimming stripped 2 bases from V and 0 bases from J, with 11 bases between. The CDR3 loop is CAWSKGINSNQPQHF. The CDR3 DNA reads TGTGCCTGGAGTAAAGGGATCAATAGCAATCAGCCCCAGCATTTT.

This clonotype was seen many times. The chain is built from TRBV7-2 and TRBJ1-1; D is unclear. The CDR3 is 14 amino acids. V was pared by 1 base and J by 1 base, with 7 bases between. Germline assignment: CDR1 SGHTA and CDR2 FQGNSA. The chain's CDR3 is CASSLGRRNTEAFF. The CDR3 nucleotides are TGTGCCAGCAGCTTAGGGAGGCGGAACACTGAAGCTTTCTTT.

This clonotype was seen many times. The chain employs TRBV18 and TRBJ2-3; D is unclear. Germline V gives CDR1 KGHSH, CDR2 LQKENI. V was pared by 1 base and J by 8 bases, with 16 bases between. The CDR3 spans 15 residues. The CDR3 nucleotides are TGTGCCAGCTCACCACAAGGGCTCCAGGACGGTACGCAGTATTTT. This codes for CASSPQGLQDGTQYF.

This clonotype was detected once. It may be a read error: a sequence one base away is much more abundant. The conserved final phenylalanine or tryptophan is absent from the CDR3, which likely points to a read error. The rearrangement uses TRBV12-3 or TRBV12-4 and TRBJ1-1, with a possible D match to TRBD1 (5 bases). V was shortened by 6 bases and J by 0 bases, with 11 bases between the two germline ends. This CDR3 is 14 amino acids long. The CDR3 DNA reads TGTGCCAGCAGACCCGGGACGGTGAACACTGAAGCTTTCTCT. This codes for CASRPGTVNTEAFS.